This TCR beta chain originates from a study of T cell responses to AZD1222 COVID-19 vaccine. On this clone: Its antigen is not known.

Germline V lookup: CDR1 LNHDA, CDR2 SQIVND (reference sequence). V dropped 4 bases and J dropped 13 bases, with 16 bases sitting between them. The CDR3 length is 12 residues. Profiled with immunoSEQ multiplex PCR; TCRdb holds only in-frame clones, not every one. The sample has 110,000 or so clones; around 89% are singletons. General study results and limits: Donors, mostly white British, included more females; clonal diversity was possibly underestimated. Breadth and depth of Spike-specific TCRs rose after two AZD1222 doses.

The source is an adult who received the AZD1222 COVID-19 vaccine. The chain links TRBV19 to TRBJ1-2; no clear D. Sequenced material: peripheral blood, taken 28 days after the second AZD1222 dose. The CDR3 DNA reads TGTGCCAGTAGTACGAACGGACGGAGAGGCACCTTC. Translation: CASSTNGRRGTF.